The source of this TCR beta chain is a study of T cell responses to AZD1222 COVID-19 vaccine. Study-wide findings and caveats: It should be noted that donors were predominantly white British and more often female, and clonal diversity was possibly underestimated. Nearly half of spike-specific TCRs reportedly target unmutated variant regions.

Assay used: immunoSEQ multiplex PCR; TCRdb lists only in-frame clones, some missing. The repertoire holds under 130,000 clones, with about nine tenths as singletons. V dropped 5 bases and J dropped 0 bases, with 14 bases sitting between them. This CDR3 spans 15 amino acids. The germline CDR1 and CDR2 sequences are MNHEY and SVGAGI. Note on this clone: Its cognate antigen is unknown.

The source was peripheral blood, collected on day 0 of AZD1222 vaccination. The receptor was isolated from an adult in good health. The chain employs TRBV6-5 and TRBJ2-7; D is undetermined. Here the CDR3 reads CASSKARYSSYEQYF. The CDR3 bases are TGTGCCAGCAGTAAGGCCAGGTATAGCTCCTACGAGCAGTACTTC.